Shown below are 5 T cell receptor beta chains from a single sample sequenced in a study of cytomegalovirus exposure and HLA in healthy donors. Both 60 Vbeta primers and 13 Jbeta primers went into the PCR. Assay: immunoSEQ multiplex PCR; the TCRdb copy retains only in-frame clones and omits some. The profile shows 120,000 to 150,000 clones, approximately 73% of them singletons. Sample: PBMCs. The receptors come from a woman between 40 and 50 years old in good health and CMV-seronegative.

The rearrangement links TRBV25-1 to TRBJ2-5; TRBD1 might be the D (6 bases). Germline assignment: CDR1 MGHDK and CDR2 SYGVNS. The ends were cut back, 7 bases at V and 5 bases at J, with 14 bases in the middle. CDR3 length: 13 residues. The CDR3 DNA sequence: TGTGCCAGCAAGGGGGACCCGACGGAGACCCAGTACTTC. Amino acid sequence: CASKGDPTETQYF.

The J gene is TRBJ2-2, the V gene TRBV7-3; TRBD1 matches 7 bases. CDR3 length equals 15 residues. Per germline, CDR1 SGHTA and CDR2 FQGTGA. The junction had 5 bases not matched to a gene; V was cut back by 3 bases and J by 4 bases. CDR3 sequence reads: CASSFGDRSTGELFF. CDR3 sequence (DNA): TGTGCCAGCAGCTTTGGGGACAGAAGCACCGGGGAGCTGTTTTTT.

The V gene is TRBV4-2, the J gene TRBJ1-4; 7 bases match TRBD1. The V and J ends lost 2 bases and 8 bases, in that order; junction bases with no gene match: 11. This CDR3 contains 16 residues. The germline V gene has CDR1 LGHNA and CDR2 YNFKEQ. CDR3 DNA sequence: TGTGCCAGCAGCCAAAACCACAGGGGCGGCGACGAAAAACTGTTTTTT. It yields the protein CASSQNHRGGDEKLFF.

The rearrangement joins TRBV19 to TRBJ1-5, with D perhaps matching TRBD1 (6 bases). The germline V gene has CDR1 LNHDA and CDR2 SQIVND (reference sequence). The CDR3 contains 16 residues. The V end lost 1 base, the J end lost 2 bases, and 12 bases lay between the germline ends. CDR3 sequence: CASSIVWEGGNQPQHF. The DNA for the CDR3 is TGTGCCAGTAGTATAGTTTGGGAGGGGGGCAATCAGCCCCAGCATTTT.

The V and J genes are TRBV7-3 and TRBJ1-2; possibly TRBD1 for D (6 bases). The CDR3 sequence is 13 residues long. Germline lookup yields CDR1 SGHTA and CDR2 FQGTGA. V lost 5 bases, J lost 2 bases, and 9 bases lay in between. CDR3: CASSAGQNYGYTF. The CDR3, as DNA: TGTGCCAGCAGCGCCGGACAGAACTATGGCTACACCTTC. The full variable domain, its missing parts supplied by reference TRBV7-3 and TRBJ1-2, is GAGVSQTPSNKVTEKGKYVELRCDPISGHTALYWYRQSLGQGPEFLIYFQGTGAADDSGLPNDRFFAVRPEGSVSTLKIQRTERGDSAVYLCASSAGQNYGYTFGSGTRLTVV.